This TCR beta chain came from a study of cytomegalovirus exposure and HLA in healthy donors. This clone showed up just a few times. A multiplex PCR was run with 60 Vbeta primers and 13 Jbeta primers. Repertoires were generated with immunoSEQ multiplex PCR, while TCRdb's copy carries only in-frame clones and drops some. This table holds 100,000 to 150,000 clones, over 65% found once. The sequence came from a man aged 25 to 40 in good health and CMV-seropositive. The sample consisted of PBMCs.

In DNA, the CDR3 is TGTGCCAGCAGTCGGACAGGTGAAAAACTGTTTTTT. Protein: CASSRTGEKLFF. V gene TRBV6-5 combines with J gene TRBJ1-4; 7 bases match TRBD1. V gave up 5 bases and J gave up 7 bases; unmatched junction bases: 1. The CDR3 runs 12 residues. Germline V gene data show CDR1 as MNHEY and CDR2 as SVGAGI.